Listed below are T cell receptor beta chains from one sample, sequenced in a study of blood T cell repertoires in COVID-19. Profiled with immunoSEQ multiplex PCR; TCRdb holds only in-frame clones, not every one. The table has about 210,000 clones, around 83% seen once. Sequenced material: peripheral blood. The origin of the receptors is a woman aged 45-65 years with acute or convalescent COVID-19. Each CDR3 is given with its conserved first and last residue. Fields, in order: clone size, V gene, J gene, D gene, CDR3 protein, CDR3 DNA. D genes are given only for firm matches. Clone size is given for some rows only: seen once, a few or many times, or a class if the clone is expanded.

NA	TRBV12-3/TRBV12-4	TRBJ1-2	NA	CASTLGRNYGYTF	TGTGCCAGCACTTTGGGGCGGAACTATGGCTACACCTTC
NA	TRBV5-1	TRBJ1-4	TRBD1	CASSLAGTGLSGEKLFF	TGCGCCAGCAGCTTGGCCGGGACAGGGCTGAGCGGCGAAAAACTGTTTTTT
NA	TRBV5-4	TRBJ1-1	TRBD1	CASSYSGTGAEAFF	TGTGCCAGCAGCTACTCAGGGACAGGCGCCGAAGCTTTCTTT
NA	TRBV28	TRBJ2-7	NA	CASSPVGPYEQYF	TGTGCCAGCAGTCCGGTGGGGCCCTACGAGCAGTACTTC
NA	TRBV20-1	TRBJ2-7	NA	CSASGLPVEEQYF	TGCAGTGCTAGTGGGCTTCCAGTGGAGGAGCAGTACTTC
NA	TRBV2	TRBJ2-3	NA	CASRINTGTDTQYF	TGTGCCAGCAGAATTAACACAGGGACAGATACGCAGTATTTT
NA	TRBV5-4	TRBJ2-2	TRBD1	CASSLESQGPGELFF	TGTGCCAGCAGCTTGGAGTCACAGGGGCCCGGGGAGCTGTTTTTT
NA	TRBV24-1	TRBJ1-2	TRBD1	CATSEGQFYGYTF	TGTGCCACCAGTGAGGGACAGTTCTATGGCTACACCTTC
NA	TRBV2	TRBJ2-5	NA	CASSEVSGIRLEETQYF	TGTGCCAGCAGTGAAGTATCAGGGATTCGGCTAGAGGAGACCCAGTACTTC
NA	TRBV7-2	TRBJ2-2	NA	CASSLAQGTGELFF	TGTGCCAGCAGCTTGGCACAGGGTACCGGGGAGCTGTTTTTT
NA	TRBV7-9	TRBJ2-2	NA	CASSLSRGMAGELFF	TGTGCCAGCAGCTTATCAAGGGGGATGGCGGGGGAGCTGTTTTTT
once	TRBV7-8	TRBJ2-7	TRBD2	CASSFIQRGAYEQYF	TGTGCCAGCAGCTTCATACAACGGGGGGCCTACGAGCAGTACTTC
NA	TRBV27	TRBJ1-2	TRBD1	CASSLSTGGFISF	TGTGCCAGCAGTTTATCGACAGGGGGTTTTATCTCCTTC
NA	TRBV14	TRBJ2-1	NA	CASSQERGPGVYNEQFF	TGTGCCAGCAGCCAAGAAAGGGGCCCTGGGGTCTACAATGAGCAGTTCTTC
few	TRBV7-2	TRBJ2-4	TRBD2	CASSLASGGVLAKNIQYF	TGTGCCAGCAGCTTAGCTAGCGGGGGCGTTCTAGCCAAAAACATTCAGTACTTC
NA	TRBV2	TRBJ1-2	TRBD1	CASSEAAAGGSYGYTF	TGTGCCAGCAGTGAAGCGGCGGCAGGGGGCAGCTATGGCTACACCTTC
NA	TRBV23-1	TRBJ1-1	NA	CASSQSVPRRFGYTEAFF	TGCGCCAGCAGTCAATCTGTCCCCAGGAGGTTTGGGTACACTGAAGCTTTCTTT
NA	TRBV6-5	TRBJ2-7	NA	CASSYSGLRGKWEQYF	TGTGCCAGCAGTTACTCGGGCCTCAGGGGAAAGTGGGAGCAGTACTTC
NA	TRBV28	TRBJ1-2	TRBD1	CASSFRDRVGYTF	TGTGCCAGCAGTTTCCGGGACAGGGTTGGCTACACCTTC
NA	TRBV9	TRBJ2-5	TRBD2	CASSSGTSGSIQETQYF	TGTGCCAGCAGCTCAGGGACTAGCGGGAGTATCCAAGAGACCCAGTACTTC
many	TRBV18	TRBJ2-7	NA	CASSPKLGVRNEQYF	TGTGCCAGCTCACCTAAGTTAGGGGTGAGAAACGAGCAGTACTTC
NA	TRBV5-1	TRBJ1-5	TRBD1	CASSQTGDSNQPQHF	TGCGCCAGCAGCCAGACAGGGGATAGCAATCAGCCCCAGCATTTT
NA	TRBV19	TRBJ1-2	TRBD1	CASSESGTGKGYTF	TGTGCCAGTAGTGAATCCGGGACAGGGAAAGGCTACACCTTC
NA	TRBV10-3	TRBJ2-1	TRBD2	CAISESPAGRYNEQFF	TGTGCCATCAGTGAGTCCCCAGCGGGGAGGTACAATGAGCAGTTCTTC
NA	TRBV28	TRBJ2-7	TRBD2	CASSPGLAAYEQYF	TGTGCCAGCAGTCCGGGACTAGCGGCCTACGAGCAGTACTTC
once	TRBV3-1/TRBV3-2	TRBJ2-1	TRBD1	CASSQDWDSEEQFF	TGTGCCAGCAGCCAAGACTGGGACAGTGAGGAGCAGTTCTTC
NA	TRBV5-8	TRBJ2-1	TRBD2	CASTLMTMTSGIAYNEQFF	TGTGCCAGCACCCTGATGACGATGACTAGCGGGATTGCCTACAATGAGCAGTTCTTC
once	TRBV11-2	TRBJ2-7	TRBD2	CASSSGLAYEQYF	TGTGCCAGCAGCTCGGGACTAGCGTATGAGCAGTACTTC
NA	TRBV10-3	TRBJ1-4	TRBD1	CAAKGQGHEKLFF	TGTGCCGCAAAGGGACAGGGTCACGAAAAACTGTTTTTT
NA	TRBV5-1	TRBJ2-2	NA	CASQSLGQRANTGELFF	TGCGCCAGCCAATCTTTAGGACAGCGCGCGAACACCGGGGAGCTGTTTTTT
once	TRBV28	TRBJ2-5	TRBD1	CASSEGQWGKETQYF	TGTGCCAGCAGTGAGGGACAGTGGGGAAAAGAGACCCAGTACTTC
NA	TRBV24-1	TRBJ2-1	TRBD2	CATSDDRTSGSYNEQFF	TGTGCCACCAGTGATGATAGGACTAGCGGCTCCTACAATGAGCAGTTCTTC
NA	TRBV7-2	TRBJ1-1	TRBD1	CASSPGQGRVEAFF	TGTGCCAGCAGCCCGGGACAGGGAAGGGTTGAAGCTTTCTTT
NA	TRBV6-1	TRBJ1-5	NA	CASSEPDTLRPQHF	TGTGCCAGCAGTGAACCGGACACCCTCAGGCCCCAGCATTTT
NA	TRBV3-1/TRBV3-2	TRBJ1-2	NA	CASSQVDSGYTF	TGTGCCAGCAGCCAAGTTGACAGTGGCTACACCTTC
NA	TRBV14	TRBJ2-7	NA	CASSRYRGLSYEQYF	TGTGCCAGCAGCCGATACAGGGGACTCTCCTACGAGCAGTACTTC
NA	TRBV5-1	TRBJ2-1	TRBD2	CASSQGLAGHNEQFF	TGCGCCAGCAGCCAGGGACTAGCGGGACACAATGAGCAGTTCTTC
NA	TRBV7-2	TRBJ1-2	NA	CASSLEGGGHGYTF	TGTGCCAGCAGCTTAGAGGGCGGGGGGCATGGCTACACCTTC
NA	TRBV21-1	TRBJ2-2	NA	CAYATDTGELFF	TGTGCCTACGCGACTGACACCGGGGAGCTGTTTTTT
few	TRBV5-1	TRBJ2-7	NA	CASSPTAGSGGEQYF	TGCGCCAGCAGTCCTACAGCAGGGTCCGGGGGAGAGCAGTACTTC
NA	TRBV28	TRBJ2-1	NA	CATSRGGLTTYNEQFF	TGTGCCACCTCAAGGGGGGGGCTGACTACCTACAATGAGCAGTTCTTC
NA	TRBV4-2	TRBJ1-1	TRBD1	CASSQGRQGGLAFF	TGTGCCAGCAGCCAAGGTCGACAGGGCGGTTTGGCTTTCTTT
once	TRBV29-1	TRBJ1-1	TRBD1	CSVRQGRNTEAFF	TGCAGCGTTCGACAGGGAAGGAACACTGAAGCTTTCTTT
NA	TRBV6-1	TRBJ1-5	TRBD1	CASSETGANQPQHF	TGTGCCAGCAGTGAAACAGGGGCCAATCAGCCCCAGCATTTT
NA	TRBV10-2	TRBJ2-2	NA	CARQGNTGELFF	TGCGCCAGACAGGGGAACACCGGGGAGCTGTTTTTT
NA	TRBV2	TRBJ2-1	NA	CASTLRPFSDEQFF	TGTGCCAGCACCCTGAGGCCCTTTTCAGATGAGCAGTTCTTC
few	TRBV5-1	TRBJ2-3	TRBD2	CASSLFPAGVNTDTQYF	TGCGCCAGCAGCTTGTTTCCCGCGGGAGTGAACACAGATACGCAGTATTTT
NA	TRBV20-1	TRBJ1-1	NA	CSASTAGEAFF	TGCAGTGCTAGTACCGCAGGGGAAGCTTTCTTT
NA	TRBV2	TRBJ2-1	TRBD2	CASTAAGGGQDEQFF	TGTGCCAGCACGGCGGCGGGAGGCGGTCAAGATGAGCAGTTCTTC
few	TRBV6-2/TRBV6-3	TRBJ2-6	NA	CASSYGAAGANVLTF	TGTGCCAGCAGTTATGGGGCAGCTGGGGCCAACGTCCTGACTTTC
NA	TRBV28	TRBJ1-1	TRBD1	CASSYRGGYTEAFF	TGTGCCAGCAGTTACAGGGGCGGGTACACTGAAGCTTTCTTT
NA	TRBV18	TRBJ2-2	TRBD1	CASSAGTGDTGELFF	TGTGCCAGCTCAGCCGGGACAGGGGACACCGGGGAGCTGTTTTTT
NA	TRBV29-1	TRBJ2-3	TRBD2	CSVWRGLGTDTQYF	TGCAGCGTTTGGCGGGGGTTGGGGACAGATACGCAGTATTTT
NA	TRBV5-6	TRBJ1-4	TRBD1	CASSSLGTDNEKLFF	TGTGCCAGCAGCTCCCTCGGGACAGATAATGAAAAACTGTTTTTT